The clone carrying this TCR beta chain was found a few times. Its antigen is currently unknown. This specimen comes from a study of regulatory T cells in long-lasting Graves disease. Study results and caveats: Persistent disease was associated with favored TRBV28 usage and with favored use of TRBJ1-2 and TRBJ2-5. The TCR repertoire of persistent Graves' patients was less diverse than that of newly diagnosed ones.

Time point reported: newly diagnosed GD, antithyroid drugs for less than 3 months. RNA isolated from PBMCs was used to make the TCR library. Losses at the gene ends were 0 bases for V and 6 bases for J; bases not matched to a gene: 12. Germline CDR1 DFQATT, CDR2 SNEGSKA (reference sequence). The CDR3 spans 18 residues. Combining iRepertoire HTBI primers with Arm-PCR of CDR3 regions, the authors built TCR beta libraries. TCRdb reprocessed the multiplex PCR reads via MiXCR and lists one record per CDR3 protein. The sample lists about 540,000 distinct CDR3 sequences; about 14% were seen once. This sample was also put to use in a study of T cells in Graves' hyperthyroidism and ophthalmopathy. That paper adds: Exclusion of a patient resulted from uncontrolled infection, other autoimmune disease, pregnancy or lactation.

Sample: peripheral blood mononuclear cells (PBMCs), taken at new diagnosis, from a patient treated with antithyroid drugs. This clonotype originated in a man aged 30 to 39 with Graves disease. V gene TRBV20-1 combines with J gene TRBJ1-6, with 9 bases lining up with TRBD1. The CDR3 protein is CSARDPFTGGGRNSPLHF. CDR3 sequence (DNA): TGCAGTGCTAGAGATCCCTTCACAGGGGGCGGGCGTAATTCACCCCTCCACTTT.